The following is a T cell receptor (beta chain) sequence with its context. A sample-barcoded 5' primer and a J-beta primer mix were used in a second PCR of roughly 7 to 11 cycles. Every sample returned 2.5 million or more CDR3-containing paired-end reads. TCRdb redid the calling of the 5' RACE reads with MiXCR, one entry per CDR3 protein. The sample consists of approximately 680,000 distinct CDR3 sequences, 32% of them appearing once. This CDR3 is built from 16 residues. Trimming cost V 6 bases and J 7 bases, with 25 bases left between them. CDR1 MDHEN and CDR2 SYDVKM come from the germline V gene. This entry comes from a study of blood T cells in healthy people across ages.

The specimen was blood. The gene calls are TRBV28 and TRBJ2-7; D is undetermined. This TCR derives from an elderly woman in good health. The CDR3 spells CASSPLAVSSYNEQYF. DNA for the CDR3: TGTGCCAGCAGCCCTTTGGCGGTCAGCTCCTACAATGAGCAGTACTTC.